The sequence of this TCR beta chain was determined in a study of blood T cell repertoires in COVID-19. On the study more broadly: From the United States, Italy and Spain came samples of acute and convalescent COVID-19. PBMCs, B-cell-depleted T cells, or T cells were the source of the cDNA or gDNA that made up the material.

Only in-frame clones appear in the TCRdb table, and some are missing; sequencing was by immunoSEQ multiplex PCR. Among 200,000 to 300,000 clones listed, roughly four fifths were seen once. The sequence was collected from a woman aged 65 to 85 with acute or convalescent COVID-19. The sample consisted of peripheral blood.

CDR3 in amino acids: CASFDSGRSNEQFF. Here the CDR3 DNA reads TGTGCCAGCTTCGATAGCGGGAGATCCAATGAGCAGTTCTTC. The gene calls are TRBV28 and TRBJ2-1, with 9 positions matching TRBD2. CDR3 size: 14 residues. Germline CDR1 is MDHEN and CDR2 is SYDVKM. J was trimmed by 6 bases and V by 8 bases; bases with no gene match: 8.